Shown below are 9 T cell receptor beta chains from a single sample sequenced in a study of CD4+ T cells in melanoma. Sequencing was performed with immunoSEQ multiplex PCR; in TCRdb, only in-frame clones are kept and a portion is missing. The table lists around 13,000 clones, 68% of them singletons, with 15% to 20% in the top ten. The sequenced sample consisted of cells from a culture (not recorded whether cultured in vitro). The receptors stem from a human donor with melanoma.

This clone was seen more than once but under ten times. This chain's CDR3 is CASSTAGGGVLGAFF. In DNA form, the CDR3 reads TGTGCCAGCAGTACAGCAGGGGGAGGGGTGTTAGGAGCTTTCTTT. V gene TRBV27 combines with J gene TRBJ1-1; 7 bases line up with TRBD1. V dropped 5 bases and J dropped 10; count of bases not matched to a gene: 16. The CDR3 has 15 residues. The germline gives CDR1 MNHEY, CDR2 SMNVEV (reference sequence).

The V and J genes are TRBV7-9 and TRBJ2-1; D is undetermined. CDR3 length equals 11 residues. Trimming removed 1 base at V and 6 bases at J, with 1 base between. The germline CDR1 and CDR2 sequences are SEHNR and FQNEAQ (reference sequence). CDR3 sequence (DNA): TGTGCCAGCAGCTTAGTCAATGAGCAGTTCTTC. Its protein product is CASSLVNEQFF.

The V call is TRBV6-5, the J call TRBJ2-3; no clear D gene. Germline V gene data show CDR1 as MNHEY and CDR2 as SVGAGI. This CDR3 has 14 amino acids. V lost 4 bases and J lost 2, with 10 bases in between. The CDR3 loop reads CASSSLGPTDTQYF. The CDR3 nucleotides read TGTGCCAGCAGTTCCCTCGGACCCACAGATACGCAGTATTTT.

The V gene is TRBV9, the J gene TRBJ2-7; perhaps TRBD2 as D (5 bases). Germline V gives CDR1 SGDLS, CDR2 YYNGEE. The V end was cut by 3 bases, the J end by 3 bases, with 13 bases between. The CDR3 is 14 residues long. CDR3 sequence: CASSEDLVSYEQYF. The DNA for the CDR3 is TGTGCCAGCAGCGAGGACTTGGTTAGCTACGAGCAGTACTTC. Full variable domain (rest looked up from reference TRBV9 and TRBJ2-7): DSGVTQTPKHLITATGQRVTLRCSPRSGDLSVYWYQQSLDQGLQFLIQYYNGEERAKGNILERFSAQQFPDLHSELNLSSLELGDSALYFCASSEDLVSYEQYFGPGTRLTVT.

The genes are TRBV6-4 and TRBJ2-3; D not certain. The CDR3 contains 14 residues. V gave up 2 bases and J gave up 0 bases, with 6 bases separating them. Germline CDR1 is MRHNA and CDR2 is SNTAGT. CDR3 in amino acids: CASSDVPSTDTQYF. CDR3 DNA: TGTGCCAGCAGTGACGTCCCTAGCACAGATACGCAGTATTTT.

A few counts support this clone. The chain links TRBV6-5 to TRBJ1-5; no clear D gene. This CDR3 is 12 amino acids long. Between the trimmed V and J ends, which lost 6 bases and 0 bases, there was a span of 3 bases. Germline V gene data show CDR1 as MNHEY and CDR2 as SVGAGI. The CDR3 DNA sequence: TGTGCCAGCAGGGGTAGCAATCAGCCCCAGCATTTT. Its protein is CASRGSNQPQHF.

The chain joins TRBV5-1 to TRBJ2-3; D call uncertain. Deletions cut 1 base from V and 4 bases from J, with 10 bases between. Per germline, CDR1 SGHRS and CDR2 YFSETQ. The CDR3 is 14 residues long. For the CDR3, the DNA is TGCGCCAGCAGCTTGATATTGAGCCCAGATACGCAGTATTTT. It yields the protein CASSLILSPDTQYF.

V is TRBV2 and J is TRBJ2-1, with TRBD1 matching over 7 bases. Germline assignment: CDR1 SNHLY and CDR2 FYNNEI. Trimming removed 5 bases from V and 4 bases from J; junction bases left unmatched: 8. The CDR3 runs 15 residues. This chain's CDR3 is CASSQRQGVYNEQFF. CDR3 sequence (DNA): TGTGCCAGCAGTCAAAGACAGGGTGTTTACAATGAGCAGTTCTTC. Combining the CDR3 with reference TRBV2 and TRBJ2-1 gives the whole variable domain EPEVTQTPSHQVTQMGQEVILRCVPISNHLYFYWYRQILGQKVEFLVSFYNNEISEKSEIFDDQFSVERPDGSNFTLKIRSTKLEDSAMYFCASSQRQGVYNEQFFGPGTRLTVL.

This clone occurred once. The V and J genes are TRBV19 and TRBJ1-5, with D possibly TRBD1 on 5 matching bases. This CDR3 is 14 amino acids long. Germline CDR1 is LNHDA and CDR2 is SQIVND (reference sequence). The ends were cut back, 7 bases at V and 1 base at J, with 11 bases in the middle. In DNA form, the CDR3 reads TGTGCCAGTACCCTGAGGGGAAGCAATCAGCCCCAGCATTTT. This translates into CASTLRGSNQPQHF.